The clone carrying this T cell receptor beta chain was detected only a few times. The target antigen is unknown. Once graft tissue had been processed, intraepithelial and lamina propria lymphocytes were released. These data originate in a study of graft-versus-host responses after intestinal transplantation. Study in general: The study gave all recipients anti-thymocyte globulin induction, then tacrolimus and steroids for roughly 3 years. Overall study results and limits: The recipient marrow held GvH clones, and some of them showed up first in ileum or blood.

Sequencing used immunoSEQ multiplex PCR; TCRdb keeps in-frame clones, though not all of them. Of about 18,000 clones in the sample, around 82% were seen once. CDR3 length: 14 residues. Between the trimmed V and J ends, which lost 6 bases and 0 bases, there was a span of 11 bases. The V gene's germline CDR1 is MNHEY and CDR2 SVGAGI. This TCR derives from a human patient who received an intestinal transplant, so some T cells may come from the graft donor. This material consisted of ileum tissue, taken 17 days after transplant. The chain uses TRBV6-5 and TRBJ1-2; possible D gene TRBD1, 5 bases. The CDR3 DNA sequence: TGTGCCAGCAGCCGGGACCTCGCTAACTATGGCTACACCTTC. As protein: CASSRDLANYGYTF.